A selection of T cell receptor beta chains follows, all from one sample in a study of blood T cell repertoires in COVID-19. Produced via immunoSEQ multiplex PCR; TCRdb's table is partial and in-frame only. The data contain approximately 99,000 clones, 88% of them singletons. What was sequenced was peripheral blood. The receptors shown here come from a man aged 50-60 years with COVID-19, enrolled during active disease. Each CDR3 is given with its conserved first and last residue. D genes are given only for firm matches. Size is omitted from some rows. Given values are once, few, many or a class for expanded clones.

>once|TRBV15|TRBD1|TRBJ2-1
TGTGCCACGGCCCGGACAGGGGGTATCAATGAGCAGTTCTTC
CATARTGGINEQFF
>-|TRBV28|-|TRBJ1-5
TGTGCCAGCAGTTTCGGACACGGGGCGGGGGCCCAGCATTTT
CASSFGHGAGAQHF
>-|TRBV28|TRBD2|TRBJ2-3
TGTGCCAGCACCCGGGGGGGGGCAGGAGATACGCAGTATTTT
CASTRGGAGDTQYF
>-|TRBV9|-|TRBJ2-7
TGTGCCAGCAGCCCAGACGGGGGGCTGGGGTCCTACGAGCAGTACTTC
CASSPDGGLGSYEQYF
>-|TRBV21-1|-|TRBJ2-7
TGTGCCAGCAGCAAAGGAGGCGGGGGCGCTCCCTACGAGCAGTACTTC
CASSKGGGGAPYEQYF
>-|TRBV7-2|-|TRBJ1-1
TGTGCCAGCAGCTTCAAGCAGGGGATAAAGACTGAAGCTTTCTTT
CASSFKQGIKTEAFF
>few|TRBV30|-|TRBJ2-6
TGTGCCTGGAGCGCGTACGCCAACGTCCTGACTTTC
CAWSAYANVLTF
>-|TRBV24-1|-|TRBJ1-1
TGTGCCACCAGTGATTCAAACACTGAAGCTTTCTTT
CATSDSNTEAFF
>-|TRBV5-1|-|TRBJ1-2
TGCGCCAGCAGCCCTGACACGGATGGCTACACCTTC
CASSPDTDGYTF
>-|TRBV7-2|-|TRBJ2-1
TGTGCCAGCAACAGGGTGGACTACAATGAGCAGTTCTTC
CASNRVDYNEQFF
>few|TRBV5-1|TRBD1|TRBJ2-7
TGCGCCAGCAGCTCGGGGACCGGGACAGGGGGCCGGTACGAGCAGTACTTC
CASSSGTGTGGRYEQYF
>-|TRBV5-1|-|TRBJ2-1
TGCGCCAGCAAGGAGGACTCATACAATGAGCAGTTCTTC
CASKEDSYNEQFF
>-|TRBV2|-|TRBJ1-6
TGTGCCAGCAGTGAAGCGACAAAATATAATTCACCCCTCCACTTT
CASSEATKYNSPLHF
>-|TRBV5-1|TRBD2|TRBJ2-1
TGCGCCAGCAGCGTGAATAGCGGGGGGGCCATAAATGAGCAGTTCTTC
CASSVNSGGAINEQFF
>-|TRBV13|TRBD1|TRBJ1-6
TGTGCCAGCAGCTTAGGTGTGGGGACAGGGAGGTTTTCACCCCTCCACTTT
CASSLGVGTGRFSPLHF
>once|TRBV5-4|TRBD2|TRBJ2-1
TGTGCCAGCAGCTTGGCTAGCGGGGGGCAGAGCTCCTACAATGAGCAGTTCTTC
CASSLASGGQSSYNEQFF
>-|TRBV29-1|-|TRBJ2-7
TGCAGCGTTGTTTTCCCCGGCTCCTACGAGCAGTACTTC
CSVVFPGSYEQYF
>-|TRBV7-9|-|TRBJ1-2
TGTGCCAGCAGCTTAGCAACAGACGGACTTAACTATGGCTACACCTTC
CASSLATDGLNYGYTF
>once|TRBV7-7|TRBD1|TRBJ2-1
TGTGCTAGCAGCCCGAGGGACAGCCTAAGCTCCTACAATGAGCAGTTCTTC
CASSPRDSLSSYNEQFF
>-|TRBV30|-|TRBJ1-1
TGTGCCTGGGCCCCTCAGGGGTTTGTAGCTTTCTTT
CAWAPQGFVAFF
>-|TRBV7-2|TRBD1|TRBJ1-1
TGTGCCAGCGCTCGGGACAGGGGGCAGAACACTGAAGCTTTCTTT
CASARDRGQNTEAFF
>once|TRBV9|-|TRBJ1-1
TGTGCCAGCAGCCCCCCGGGAAGTAACACTGAAGCTTTCTTT
CASSPPGSNTEAFF
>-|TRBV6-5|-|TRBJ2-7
TGTGCCAGCAGTTACGCCCCCAGGGCTCACTACGAGCAGTACTTC
CASSYAPRAHYEQYF
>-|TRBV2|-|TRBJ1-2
TGTGCCAGCAGACCACTTCCAGGGAATGGCTACACCTTC
CASRPLPGNGYTF
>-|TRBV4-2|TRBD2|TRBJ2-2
TGTGCCAGCAGCCAAGAGGGGGGGACGAACACCGGGGAGCTGTTTTTT
CASSQEGGTNTGELFF
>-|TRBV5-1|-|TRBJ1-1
TGCGCCAGCAGCTTGAACTACAGGTCAAGGGGCACTGAAGCTTTCTTT
CASSLNYRSRGTEAFF
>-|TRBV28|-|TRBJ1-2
TGTGCCAGCAGTTTTAAGGGAGGAGGGGCCCAAATGGGCTATGGCTACACCTTC
CASSFKGGGAQMGYGYTF
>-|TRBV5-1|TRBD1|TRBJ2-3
TGCGCCAGCAGCTTGGGGGGACAGGGGGCGGCAGATACGCAGTATTTT
CASSLGGQGAADTQYF
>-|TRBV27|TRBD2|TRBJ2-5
TGTGCCAGCAGCCCAGGACTAGTCGGTGTGGAGACCCAGTACTTC
CASSPGLVGVETQYF
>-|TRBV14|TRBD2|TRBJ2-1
TGTGCCAGCAGCTCTACCTTACTAGCGGGGGGACGTTACAATGAGCAGTTCTTC
CASSSTLLAGGRYNEQFF
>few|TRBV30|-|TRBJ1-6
TGTGCCTGGAGTCCCAGACAGGTTTCTGTCAATTCACCCCTCCACTTT
CAWSPRQVSVNSPLHF
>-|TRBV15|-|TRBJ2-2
TGTGCCACCAGCAGAGATGGGAGGGGGGAGCTGTTTTTT
CATSRDGRGELFF
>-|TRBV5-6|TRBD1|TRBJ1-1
TGTGCCAGCAGTTATGGGACAGTCGCCCCTGAAGCTTTCTTT
CASSYGTVAPEAFF
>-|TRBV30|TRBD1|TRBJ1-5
TGTGCCTGGAGTACACCTTTACCGGGACAGGGTTTTTTTAGCAATCAGCCCCAGCATTTT
CAWSTPLPGQGFFSNQPQHF
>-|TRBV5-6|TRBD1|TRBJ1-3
TGTGCCAGCAGCTTGCAGGGGGCGTCTGGAAACACCATATATTTT
CASSLQGASGNTIYF
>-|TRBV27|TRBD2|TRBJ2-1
TGTGCCAGCAGTGGGGGGGGGTACAATGAGCAGTTCTTC
CASSGGGYNEQFF
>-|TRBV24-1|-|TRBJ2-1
TGTGCCACCAGTGATTTCCCCGACAATGAGCAGTTCTTC
CATSDFPDNEQFF
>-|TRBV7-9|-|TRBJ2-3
TGTGCCAGCGCAAGGAGCAAATCAGATACGCAGTATTTT
CASARSKSDTQYF
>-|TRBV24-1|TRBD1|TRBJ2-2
TGTGCCACCAAGAGTTGGGACAGTACGGACACCGGGGAGCTGTTTTTT
CATKSWDSTDTGELFF
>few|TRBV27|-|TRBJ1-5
TGTGCCAGCAGTCGGACAGCATACCCAGGAGAGCCCCAGCATTTT
CASSRTAYPGEPQHF
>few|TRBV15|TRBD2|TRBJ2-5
TGTGCCACCAGCTCAGGGCGGGAGCGGGGGGCCCATAAAACCCAGTACTTC
CATSSGRERGAHKTQYF
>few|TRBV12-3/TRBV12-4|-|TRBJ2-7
TGTGCCAGCAGTTGGTCAGCCTACGAGCAGTACTTC
CASSWSAYEQYF
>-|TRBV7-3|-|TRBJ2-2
TGTGCCAGCAGCCCCCAGGGGCTCTCAAGCACCGGGGAGCTGTTTTTT
CASSPQGLSSTGELFF
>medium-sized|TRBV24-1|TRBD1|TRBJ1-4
TGTGCCACCAGTGACGGACAGGGACAAAATGAAAAACTGTTTTTT
CATSDGQGQNEKLFF
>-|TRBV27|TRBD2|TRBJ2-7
TGTGCCAGCAGTTTGCGAGGCGGGGGGTCATACGAGCAGTACTTC
CASSLRGGGSYEQYF